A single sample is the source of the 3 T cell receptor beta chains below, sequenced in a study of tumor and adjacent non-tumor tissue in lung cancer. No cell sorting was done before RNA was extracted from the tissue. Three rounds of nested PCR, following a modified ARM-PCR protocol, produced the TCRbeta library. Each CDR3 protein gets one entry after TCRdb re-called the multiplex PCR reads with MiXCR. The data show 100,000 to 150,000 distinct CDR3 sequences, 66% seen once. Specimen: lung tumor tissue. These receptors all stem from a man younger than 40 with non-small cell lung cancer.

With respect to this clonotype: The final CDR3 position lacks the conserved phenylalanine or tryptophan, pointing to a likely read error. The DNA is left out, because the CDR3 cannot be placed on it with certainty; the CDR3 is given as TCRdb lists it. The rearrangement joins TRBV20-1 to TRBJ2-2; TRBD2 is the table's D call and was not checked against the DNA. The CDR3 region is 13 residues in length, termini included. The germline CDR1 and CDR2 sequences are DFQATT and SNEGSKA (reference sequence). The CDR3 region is CSASRLGTGELFL.

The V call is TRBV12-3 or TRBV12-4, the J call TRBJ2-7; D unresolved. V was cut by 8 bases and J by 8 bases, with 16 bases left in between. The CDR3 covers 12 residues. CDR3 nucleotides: TGTGCCAGCCAATACGGAAGCCTCAAGCAGTACTTC. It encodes CASQYGSLKQYF.

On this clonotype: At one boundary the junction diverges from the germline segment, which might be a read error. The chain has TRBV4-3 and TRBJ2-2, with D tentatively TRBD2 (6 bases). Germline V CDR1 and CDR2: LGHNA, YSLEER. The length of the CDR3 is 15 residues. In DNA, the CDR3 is TGCGCCAGCAGCCCGTCGGCTAACGTGGGCGGGGAGCTGTTCTTT. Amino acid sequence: CASSPSANVGGELFF.